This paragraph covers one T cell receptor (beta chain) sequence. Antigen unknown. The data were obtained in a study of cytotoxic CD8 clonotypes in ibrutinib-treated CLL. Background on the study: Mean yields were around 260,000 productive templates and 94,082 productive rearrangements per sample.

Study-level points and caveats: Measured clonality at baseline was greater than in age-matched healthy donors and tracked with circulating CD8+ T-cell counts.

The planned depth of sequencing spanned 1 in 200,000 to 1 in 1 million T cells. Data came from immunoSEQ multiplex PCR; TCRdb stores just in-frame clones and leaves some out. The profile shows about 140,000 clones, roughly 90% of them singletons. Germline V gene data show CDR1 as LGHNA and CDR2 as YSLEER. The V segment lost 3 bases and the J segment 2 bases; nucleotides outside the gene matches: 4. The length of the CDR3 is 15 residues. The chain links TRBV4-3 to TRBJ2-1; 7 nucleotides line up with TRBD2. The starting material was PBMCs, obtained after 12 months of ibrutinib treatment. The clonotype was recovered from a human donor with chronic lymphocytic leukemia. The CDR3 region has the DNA TGCGCCAGCAGCCAGGGCGGGAGTACCTACAATGAGCAGTTCTTC. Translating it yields CASSQGGSTYNEQFF.